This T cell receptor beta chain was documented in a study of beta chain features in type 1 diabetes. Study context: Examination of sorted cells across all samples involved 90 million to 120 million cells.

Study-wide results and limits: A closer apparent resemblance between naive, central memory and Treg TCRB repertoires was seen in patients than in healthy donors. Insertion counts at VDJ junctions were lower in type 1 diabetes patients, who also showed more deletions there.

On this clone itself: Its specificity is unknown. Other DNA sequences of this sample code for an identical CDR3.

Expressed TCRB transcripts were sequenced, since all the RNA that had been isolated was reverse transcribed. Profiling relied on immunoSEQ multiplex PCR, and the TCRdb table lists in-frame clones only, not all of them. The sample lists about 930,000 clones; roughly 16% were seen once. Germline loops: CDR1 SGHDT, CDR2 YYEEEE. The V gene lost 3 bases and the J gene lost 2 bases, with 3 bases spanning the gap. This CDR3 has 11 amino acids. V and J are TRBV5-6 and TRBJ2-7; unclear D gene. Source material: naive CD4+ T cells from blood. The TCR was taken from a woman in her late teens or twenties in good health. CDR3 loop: CASSSTYEQYF. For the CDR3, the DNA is TGTGCCAGCAGCTCCACCTACGAGCAGTACTTC.